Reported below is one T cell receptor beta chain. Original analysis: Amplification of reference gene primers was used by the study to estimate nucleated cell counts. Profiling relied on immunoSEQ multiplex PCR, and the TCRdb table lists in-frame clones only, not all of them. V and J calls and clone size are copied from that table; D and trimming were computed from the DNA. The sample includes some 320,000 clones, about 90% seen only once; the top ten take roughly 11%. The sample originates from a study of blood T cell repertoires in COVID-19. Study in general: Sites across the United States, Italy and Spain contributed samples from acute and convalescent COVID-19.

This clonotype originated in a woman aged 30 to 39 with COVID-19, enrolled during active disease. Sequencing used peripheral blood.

The CDR3 nucleotides are TGTGCCAGCAGAGCCACCGGGGAGCTGTTTTTT. Its translation: CASRATGELFF. The rearrangement uses TRBV6-5 and TRBJ2-2, with no clear D. The CDR3 extends over 11 amino acids. V lost 6 bases, J lost 4 bases, and 3 bases lay in between. CDR1 and CDR2 (germline): MNHEY, SVGAGI.